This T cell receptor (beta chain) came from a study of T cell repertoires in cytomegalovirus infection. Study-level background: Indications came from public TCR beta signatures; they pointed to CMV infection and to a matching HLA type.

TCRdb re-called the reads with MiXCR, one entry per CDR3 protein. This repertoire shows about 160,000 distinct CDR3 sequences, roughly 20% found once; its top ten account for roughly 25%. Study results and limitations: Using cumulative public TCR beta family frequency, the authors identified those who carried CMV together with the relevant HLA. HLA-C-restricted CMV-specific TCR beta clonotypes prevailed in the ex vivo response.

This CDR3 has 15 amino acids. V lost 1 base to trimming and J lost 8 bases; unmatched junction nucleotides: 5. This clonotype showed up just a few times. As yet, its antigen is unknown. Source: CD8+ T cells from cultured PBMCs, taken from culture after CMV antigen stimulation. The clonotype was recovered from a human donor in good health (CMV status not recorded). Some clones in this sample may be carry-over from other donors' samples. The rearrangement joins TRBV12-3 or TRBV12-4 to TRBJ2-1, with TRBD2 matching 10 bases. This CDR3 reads CASSLVAGGWDEQFF. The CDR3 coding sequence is TGTGCCAGCAGTTTAGTAGCGGGGGGTTGGGATGAGCAGTTCTTC.